Below, one T cell receptor (beta chain) is given with its context. This sample stems from a study of blood T cell repertoires in COVID-19. Whole-study context: Sites across the United States, Italy and Spain contributed samples from acute and convalescent COVID-19.

CDR1 and CDR2 from the germline V gene are KGHDR and SFDVKD. The length of the CDR3 is 11 residues. J was trimmed by 2 bases and V by 12 bases; bases with no gene match: 3. Per the original methods: Amplified reference gene primers provided the basis for estimating nucleated cell counts. The assay was immunoSEQ multiplex PCR, and TCRdb's table has in-frame clones only and misses some. For V, J and clone size, that table is used; D and trimming come from the DNA. This table has about 480,000 clones, approximately 92% appearing once. Enrollment of patients from Seattle took place during active infection, with longitudinal follow-up.

The specimen sequenced was peripheral blood. This TCR derives from a young man with COVID-19, enrolled during active disease. The chain is built from TRBV24-1 and TRBJ2-7; 7 bases are shared with TRBD2. CDR3 region: CAVGGTYEQYF. In DNA form, the CDR3 reads TGTGCCGTCGGGGGGACCTACGAGCAGTACTTC.